This T cell receptor (beta chain) is drawn from a study of lymphopenia after photon versus proton radiotherapy. Measured with immunoSEQ multiplex PCR; TCRdb has only the in-frame clones, and not every one. Of about 68,000 clones in the sample, approximately 90% were seen once. The CDR3 is 13 amino acids. Losses at the gene ends were 4 bases for V and 12 bases for J; bases not matched to a gene: 8. Looked up from germline, CDR1 is MGHDK and CDR2 is SYGVNS. Study outcomes and limitations: Under photons, naive T cells and diversity fell while effector/memory populations rose. Larger post-nadir TCR diversity loss correlated inversely with survival in deceased patients. After the lymphocyte nadir, photon-treated repertoires showed oligoclonal expansion, especially of CD8+ Temra cells.

Comment on this clone: The antigen remains unidentified.

The origin of this receptor is a woman aged 70-85 years with pancreatic cancer. Sequences were derived from peripheral blood, sampled from a patient treated with photon-based radiotherapy. V gene TRBV25-1 combines with J gene TRBJ2-1; 8 bases match TRBD2. The chain's CDR3 is CASSGSGSTWQFF. The DNA of the CDR3 is TGTGCCAGCAGTGGAAGCGGGAGTACTTGGCAGTTCTTC.